Listed below are T cell receptor beta chains from one sample, sequenced in a study of regulatory T cells in long-lasting Graves disease. TCRdb called the multiplex PCR reads again in MiXCR, with one record for every CDR3 protein. The sample has about 340,000 distinct CDR3 sequences, about 20% seen once. The specimen was peripheral blood mononuclear cells (PBMCs), collected when the disease was refractory, from a patient treated with antithyroid drugs. The receptors shown here come from a female donor with Graves disease. Both conserved end residues are part of each CDR3. The D gene is left open where the match is weak. The size entry is marked missing in some rows and otherwise reads once, few, many or a size class.

v_call,d_call,j_call,clone_size,cdr3_aa,cdr3_nt
TRBV5-1,NA,TRBJ1-5,NA,CASRVSENQPQHF,TGCGCCAGCAGGGTGTCGGAGAATCAGCCCCAGCATTTT
TRBV10-3,NA,TRBJ2-1,NA,CASSELWRDSSYNEQFF,TGTGCCAGCAGTGAGCTCTGGCGGGACAGCTCCTACAATGAGCAGTTCTTC
TRBV20-1,TRBD1,TRBJ2-7,NA,CSAIDPDRSSYEQYF,TGCAGTGCCATCGACCCGGACAGGAGCTCCTACGAGCAGTACTTC
TRBV3-1,NA,TRBJ1-2,many,CASSQAATGLGYTF,TGTGCCAGCAGCCAAGCAGCGACAGGCCTCGGCTACACCTTC
TRBV12-3/TRBV12-4,NA,TRBJ2-2,NA,CASSLYTLRLHSNTGELFF,TGTGCCAGCAGTTTATACACTCTCAGGCTTCACTCGAACACCGGGGAGCTGTTTTTT
TRBV7-9,NA,TRBJ2-7,few,CASSSNREYEQYF,TGTGCCAGCAGCTCTAACAGGGAGTACGAGCAGTACTTC
TRBV6-2/TRBV6-3,NA,TRBJ2-4,NA,CASREDAARGTRRNIQYF,TGTGCCAGCAGGGAGGACGCGGCCCGGGGAACGAGACGAAACATTCAGTACTTC
TRBV28,NA,TRBJ1-1,few,CASRERRGFGSEAFF,TGTGCCAGCAGGGAGCGGCGGGGCTTCGGGAGTGAAGCTTTCTTT
TRBV2,TRBD2,TRBJ2-2,NA,CASWGTSETGELFF,TGTGCCAGCTGGGGGACTAGCGAGACCGGGGAGCTGTTTTTT
TRBV7-9,NA,TRBJ2-7,NA,CASSPDWAHEQYF,TGTGCCAGCAGCCCCGACTGGGCACACGAGCAGTACTTC
TRBV11-2,NA,TRBJ2-6,many,CASSLMQGSGANVLTF,TGTGCCAGCAGCTTAATGCAGGGATCTGGGGCCAACGTCCTGACTTTC
TRBV7-2,NA,TRBJ2-5,many,CASSGTGETQYF,TGTGCCAGCAGCGGTACCGGGGAGACCCAGTACTTC
TRBV7-2,TRBD2,TRBJ2-5,many,CASSLGSAGGPLGTQYF,TGTGCCAGCAGCTTAGGATCAGCGGGAGGGCCCCTTGGGACCCAGTACTTC